The text below deals with one T cell receptor (beta chain). Its antigen is not known. The time point: patch test 1, 2 weeks after DPC sensitization. Regarding treatment: therapeutic diphenylcyclopropenone sensitization with weekly scalp DPC. The data belong to a study of human T cells and chemical hapten exposure. Each CDR3 protein gets one entry after TCRdb re-called the RACE reads with MiXCR. In the table there are around 160,000 distinct CDR3 sequences, about 14% of which are singletons. Overall study results and limits: Significantly more large CDR3 similarity clusters arose among expanded TCRs than among controls.

Per the germline V gene, CDR1 is DFQATT and CDR2 is SNEGSKA (reference sequence). V lost 4 bases to trimming and J lost 7 bases, with 22 bases between them. CDR3 size: 15 residues. The chain employs TRBV20-1 and TRBJ1-2; D not certain. The clonotype originates from a woman in her twenties or thirties with alopecia areata. Some clones in this sample may be carry-over from other donors' samples. This specimen was whole blood, taken in connection with sensitization to the hapten diphenylcyclopropenone (DPC). DNA of the CDR3: TGCAGTGCTACCAACCGAGAGGGAGGTTATGGTGGCTACACCTTC. Protein product: CSATNREGGYGGYTF.